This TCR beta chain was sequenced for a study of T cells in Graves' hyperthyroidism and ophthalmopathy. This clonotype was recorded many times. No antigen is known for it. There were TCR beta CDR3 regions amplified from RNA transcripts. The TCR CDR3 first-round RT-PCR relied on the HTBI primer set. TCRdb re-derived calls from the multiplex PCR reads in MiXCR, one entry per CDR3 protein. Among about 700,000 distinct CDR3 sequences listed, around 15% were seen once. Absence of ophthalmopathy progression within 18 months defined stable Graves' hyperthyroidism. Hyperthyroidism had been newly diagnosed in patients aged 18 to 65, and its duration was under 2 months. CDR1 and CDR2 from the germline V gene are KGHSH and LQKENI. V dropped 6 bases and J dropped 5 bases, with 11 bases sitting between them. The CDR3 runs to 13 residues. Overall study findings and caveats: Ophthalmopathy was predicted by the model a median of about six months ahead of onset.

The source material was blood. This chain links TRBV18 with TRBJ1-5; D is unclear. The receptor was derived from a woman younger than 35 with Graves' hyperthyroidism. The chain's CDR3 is CASSPSSYQPQHF. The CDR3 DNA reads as TGTGCCAGCTCCCCCTCTTCTTATCAGCCCCAGCATTTT.